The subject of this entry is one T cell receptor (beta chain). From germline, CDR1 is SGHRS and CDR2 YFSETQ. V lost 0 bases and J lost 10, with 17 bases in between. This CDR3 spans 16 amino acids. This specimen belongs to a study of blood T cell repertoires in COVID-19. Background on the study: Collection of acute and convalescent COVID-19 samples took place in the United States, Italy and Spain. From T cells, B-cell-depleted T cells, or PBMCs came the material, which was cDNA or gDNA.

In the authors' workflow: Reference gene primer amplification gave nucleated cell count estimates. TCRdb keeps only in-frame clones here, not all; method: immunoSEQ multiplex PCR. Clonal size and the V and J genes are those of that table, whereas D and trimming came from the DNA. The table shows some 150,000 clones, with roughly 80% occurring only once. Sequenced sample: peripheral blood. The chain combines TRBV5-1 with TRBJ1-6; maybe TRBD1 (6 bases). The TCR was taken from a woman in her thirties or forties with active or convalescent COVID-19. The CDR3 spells CASSLGGTSAGSPLHF. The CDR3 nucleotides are TGCGCCAGCAGCTTGGGTGGGACAAGTGCTGGGTCACCCCTCCACTTT. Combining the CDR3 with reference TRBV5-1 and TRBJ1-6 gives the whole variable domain KAGVTQTPRYLIKTRGQQVTLSCSPISGHRSVSWYQQTPGQGLQFLFEYFSETQRNKGNFPGRFSGRQFSNSRSEMNVSTLELGDSALYLCASSLGGTSAGSPLHFGNGTRLTVT.